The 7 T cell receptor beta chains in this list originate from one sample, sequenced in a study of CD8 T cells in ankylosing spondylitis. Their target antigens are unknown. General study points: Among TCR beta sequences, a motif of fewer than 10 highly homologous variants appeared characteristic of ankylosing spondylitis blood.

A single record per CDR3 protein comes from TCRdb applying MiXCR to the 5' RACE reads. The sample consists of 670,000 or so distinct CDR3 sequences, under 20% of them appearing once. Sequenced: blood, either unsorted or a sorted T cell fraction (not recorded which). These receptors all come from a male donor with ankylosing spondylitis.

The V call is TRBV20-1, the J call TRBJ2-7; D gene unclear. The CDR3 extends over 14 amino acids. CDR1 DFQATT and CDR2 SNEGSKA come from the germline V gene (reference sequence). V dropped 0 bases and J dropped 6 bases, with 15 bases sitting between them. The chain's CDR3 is CSARDFGGVSEQYF. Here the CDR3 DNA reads TGCAGTGCTAGAGATTTTGGTGGGGTAAGCGAGCAGTACTTC.

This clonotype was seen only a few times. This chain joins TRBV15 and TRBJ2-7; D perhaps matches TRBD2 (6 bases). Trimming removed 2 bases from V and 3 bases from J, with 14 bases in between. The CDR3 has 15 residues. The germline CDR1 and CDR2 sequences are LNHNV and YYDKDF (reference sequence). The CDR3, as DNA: TGTGCCACCAGCAGAATCGGCGGGATGAACTACGAGCAGTACTTC. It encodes CATSRIGGMNYEQYF. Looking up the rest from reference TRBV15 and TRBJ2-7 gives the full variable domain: DAMVIQNPRYQVTQFGKPVTLSCSQTLNHNVMYWYQQKSSQAPKLLFHYYDKDFNNEADTPDNFQSRRPNTSFCFLDIRSPGLGDTAMYLCATSRIGGMNYEQYFGPGTRLTVT.

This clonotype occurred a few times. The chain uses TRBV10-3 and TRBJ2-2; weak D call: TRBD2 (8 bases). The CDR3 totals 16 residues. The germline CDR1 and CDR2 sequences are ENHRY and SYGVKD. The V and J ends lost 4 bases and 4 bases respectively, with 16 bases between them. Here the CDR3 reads CAISGAGEGATGELFF. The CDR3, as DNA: TGTGCCATCAGTGGAGCGGGAGAGGGGGCCACCGGGGAGCTGTTTTTT.

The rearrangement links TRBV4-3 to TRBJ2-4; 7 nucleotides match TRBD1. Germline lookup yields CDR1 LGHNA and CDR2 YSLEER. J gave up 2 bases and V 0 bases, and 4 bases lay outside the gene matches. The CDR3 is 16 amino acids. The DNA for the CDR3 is TGCGCCAGCAGCCAAGATTCGGGACAGCCCAAAAACATTCAGTACTTC. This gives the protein CASSQDSGQPKNIQYF.

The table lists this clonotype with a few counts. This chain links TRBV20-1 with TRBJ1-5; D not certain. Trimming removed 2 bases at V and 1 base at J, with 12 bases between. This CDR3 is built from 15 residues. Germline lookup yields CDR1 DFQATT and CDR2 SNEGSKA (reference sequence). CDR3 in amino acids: CSARSLSRSNQPQHF. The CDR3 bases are TGCAGTGCTAGATCCTTATCGAGGAGCAATCAGCCCCAGCATTTT.

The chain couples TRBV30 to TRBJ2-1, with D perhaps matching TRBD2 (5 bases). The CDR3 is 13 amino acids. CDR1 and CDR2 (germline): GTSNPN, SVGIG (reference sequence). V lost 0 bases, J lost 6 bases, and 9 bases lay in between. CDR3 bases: TGTGCCTGGAGTGTTATCGAGGGCAATGAGCAGTTCTTC. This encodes CAWSVIEGNEQFF.

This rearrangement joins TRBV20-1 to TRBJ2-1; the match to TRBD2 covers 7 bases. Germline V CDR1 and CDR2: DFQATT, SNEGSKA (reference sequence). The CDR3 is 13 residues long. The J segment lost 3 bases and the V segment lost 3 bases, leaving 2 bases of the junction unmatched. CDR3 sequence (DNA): TGCAGTGCTAGTCGGGGGGTCTACAATGAGCAGTTCTTC. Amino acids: CSASRGVYNEQFF.